This T cell receptor (beta chain) is from a study of cytomegalovirus exposure and HLA in healthy donors. For the study at large: There were 75 million to 95 million unique TCRs (from HLA-typed donors) in an early data release.

The study sampled nominally healthy donors, though unrecorded immune exposures were likely. This clone was counted a few times. PCR used 60 Vbeta primers and 13 Jbeta primers. The data were produced by immunoSEQ multiplex PCR, yet TCRdb's version contains in-frame clones alone and is incomplete. The sample holds about 140,000 clones; 70% to 85% are singletons and the top ten take more than 1.5%. The germline CDR1 and CDR2 sequences are LGHNA and YSLEER. V shed 1 base and J shed 2 bases, with 19 bases lying between them. There are 18 residues in the CDR3. The sequenced material came from PBMCs. The genes are TRBV4-3 and TRBJ2-3; a weak D match, TRBD2 (5 bases). This sequence originates from a woman aged 40 to 50 in good health and CMV-seronegative. The CDR3 DNA reads as TGCGCCAGCAGCCAAGCCTCACGGTCCGAGGGTCCCACAGATACGCAGTATTTT. It yields the protein CASSQASRSEGPTDTQYF.